The 4 T cell receptor beta chains listed next were all sequenced from one sample in a study of cytomegalovirus exposure and HLA in healthy donors. The PCR ran on 60 Vbeta and 13 Jbeta primers. The protocol was immunoSEQ multiplex PCR, while the TCRdb copy is restricted to in-frame clones and leaves out a portion. The repertoire has more than 110,000 clones, approximately 70% of them found once; the top ten carry under 2.5%. What was sequenced was PBMCs. The receptors originated from a woman aged 60 to 75 in good health and CMV-seropositive.

This clone was seen a few times. The chain uses TRBV28 and TRBJ2-7; TRBD1 matches 7 bases. The CDR3 covers 15 residues. Trimming cost V 2 bases and J 2 bases; bases outside gene matches: 6. CDR1 and CDR2 (germline): MDHEN, SYDVKM. CDR3 DNA sequence: TGTGCCAGCAGTTTAACCGGGACAGAGACCTACGAGCAGTACTTC. It translates to CASSLTGTETYEQYF.

This clone came up once. The genes are TRBV4-1 and TRBJ1-1, with a tentative D call TRBD1 (6 bases). The V gene's germline CDR1 is MGHRA and CDR2 YSYEKL. This CDR3 has 14 amino acids. Trimming took off 6 bases at V and 4 bases at J, with 15 bases between the two ends. CDR3 bases: TGCGCCAGCAGGCCGACAGGCTCGAGCACTGAAGCTTTCTTT. As protein: CASRPTGSSTEAFF.

This clone was picked up a small number of times. The chain joins TRBV6-1 to TRBJ2-2; 7 nucleotides agree with TRBD1. CDR1 is MNHNS, CDR2 SASEGT, per germline. The CDR3 covers 15 residues. Trimming took 6 bases from V and 0 from J; bases not matched to a gene: 4. The CDR3 DNA is TGTGCCAGCAGCCCCGACAGGGCGAACACCGGGGAGCTGTTTTTT. This translates into CASSPDRANTGELFF.

The chain is built from TRBV19 and TRBJ2-2; no definite D call. Trimming took off 4 bases at V and 4 bases at J, with 10 bases between the two ends. The CDR3 covers 14 residues. Germline CDR1 LNHDA, CDR2 SQIVND (reference sequence). DNA for the CDR3: TGTGCCAGTAGTACAAATCGAGGCACCGGGGAGCTGTTTTTT. This translates into CASSTNRGTGELFF.